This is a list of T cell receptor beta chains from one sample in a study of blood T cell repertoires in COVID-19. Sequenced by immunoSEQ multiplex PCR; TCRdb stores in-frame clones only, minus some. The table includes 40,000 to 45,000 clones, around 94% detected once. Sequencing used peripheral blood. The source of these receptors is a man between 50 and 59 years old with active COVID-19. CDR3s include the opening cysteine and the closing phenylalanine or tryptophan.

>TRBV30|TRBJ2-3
CAWTGGNTDTQYF
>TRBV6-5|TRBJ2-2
CAIRRGRAAGELFF
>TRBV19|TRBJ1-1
CASSIGGWNTEAFF
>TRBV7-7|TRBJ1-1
CASSLSYRGRFAGWEAFF
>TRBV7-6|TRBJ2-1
CASSLRASDVYNEQFF
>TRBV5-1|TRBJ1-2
CASSLDRGRSYGYTF
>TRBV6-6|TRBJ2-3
CASSYSSPLEGTQYF
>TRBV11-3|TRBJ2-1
CASSSGTGWNAEQFF
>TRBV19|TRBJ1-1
CASSDTGDTEAFF
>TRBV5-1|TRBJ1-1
CASSLGGGPAEAFF
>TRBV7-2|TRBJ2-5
CASSLALTGQETQYF
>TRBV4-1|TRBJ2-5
CASSQDKVAGGRETQYF
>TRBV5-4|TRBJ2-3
CASGLAGTDTQYF
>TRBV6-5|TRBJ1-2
CASSSPLDRFNYGYTF
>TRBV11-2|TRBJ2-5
CASSLEALETQYF
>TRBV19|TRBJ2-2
CATGTGEVNTGELFF
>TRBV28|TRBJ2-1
CASSAPTSGAYNEQFF
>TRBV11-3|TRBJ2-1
CASSLGGTSGRGEQFF
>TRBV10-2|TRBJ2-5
CASSDHPNGTGEETQYF
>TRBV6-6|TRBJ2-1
CASSLDLAPYNEQFF
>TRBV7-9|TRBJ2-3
CASSYGQGEADTQYF
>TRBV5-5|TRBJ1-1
CASSFDGSTEAFF
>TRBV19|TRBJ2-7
CASSLGQGKEQYF
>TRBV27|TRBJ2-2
CASSSISGGHGELFF
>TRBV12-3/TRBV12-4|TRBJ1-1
CASSLWANTEAFF
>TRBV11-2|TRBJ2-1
CASSLGTSGSNEQFF
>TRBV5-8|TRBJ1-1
CASSRGTGGRDTEAFF
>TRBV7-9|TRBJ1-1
CASSPQGFSRGTEAFF
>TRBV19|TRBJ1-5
CASSDRDRGGADHPQHF
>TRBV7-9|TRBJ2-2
CASSLNWGEETNTGELFF
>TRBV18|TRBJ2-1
CASSPVKYEQFF
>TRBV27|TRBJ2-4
CASSHLPGQGFQLAKNIQYF
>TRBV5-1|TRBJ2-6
CASSTPGSGANVLTF
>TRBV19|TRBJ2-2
CASSTPGQRSGELFF
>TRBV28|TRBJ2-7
CATRGAGASEQYF
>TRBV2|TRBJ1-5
CVTGQGPNQPQHF
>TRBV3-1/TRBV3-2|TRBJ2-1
CASSQDLTSPLLGNEQFF
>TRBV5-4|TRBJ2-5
CASSISGAGWNF
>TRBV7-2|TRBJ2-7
CASSLAPWGGFNEQYF
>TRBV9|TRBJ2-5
CASSVGQGSYQETQYF
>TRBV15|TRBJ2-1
CATSSGGGRYNEQFF
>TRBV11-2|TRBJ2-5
CASSLDRDQRDAETQYF
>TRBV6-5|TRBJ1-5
CASSRLGGGQPQHF
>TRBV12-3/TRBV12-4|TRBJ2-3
CASSGGGFDTQYF
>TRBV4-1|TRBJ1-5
CASSQEITAPQHF
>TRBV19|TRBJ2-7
CASSITSGRGDYEQYF
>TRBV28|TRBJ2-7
CASSLGTGYVEQYF
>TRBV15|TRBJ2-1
CATSNTQGRKQFF
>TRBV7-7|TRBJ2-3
CASSPRQGADTQYF
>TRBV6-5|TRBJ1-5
CATGTGVRQPQHF
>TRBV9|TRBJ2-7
CASSVAGTTSYEQYF
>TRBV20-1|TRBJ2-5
CSALSETQYF
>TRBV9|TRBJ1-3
CASSVSGGYAGNTIYF
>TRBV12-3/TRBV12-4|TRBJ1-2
CATLSRDRGPYTF
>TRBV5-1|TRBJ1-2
CASSQDRPSYGYTF
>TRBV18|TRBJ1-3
CASSPPYRASGNTIYF
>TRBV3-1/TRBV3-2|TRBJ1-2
CASSQDGSRVTGYTF
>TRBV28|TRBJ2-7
CASSLTSGSTYEQYF
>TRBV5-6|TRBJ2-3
CASTLILAGTDTQYF